This entry features one T cell receptor (beta chain) sequence. Its antigen is as yet unknown. This entry comes from a study of T cells in localized non-small cell lung cancer. The CDR3 is 13 residues long. Germline V gene sequence: CDR1 MGHDK, CDR2 SYGVNS. V lost 11 bases to trimming and J lost 4 bases, with 17 bases between them. Assay: immunoSEQ multiplex PCR; the TCRdb copy retains only in-frame clones and omits some. The data show more than 45,000 clones, 85% to 90% seen once. Overall study results and limits: Uninvolved adjacent lung showed peak T cell clonality, exceeding tumor. Adjacent lung held a median 57 of the top 100 tumor clones.

V usage is TRBV25-1 and J usage is TRBJ1-2; TRBD1 might be the D (5 bases). The receptor was derived from a man aged 40-75 years with stage II lung adenocarcinoma. The specimen comprised PBMCs, sampled before any cancer treatment. CDR3 in amino acids: CAAGQGGSYGYTF. Written as DNA, the CDR3 is TGTGCCGCTGGGCAGGGCGGTAGCTATGGCTACACCTTC.